This TCR beta chain comes out of a study of somatic mutations in cytotoxic T cells in rheumatoid arthritis. For the study at large: Prior to any treatment and right after diagnosis, patient blood (around 28 ml EDTA) was drawn. General observations from the study: Only rheumatoid arthritis patients, not healthy controls, showed CD8+ clonality increasing with age. Patients with a largest CD8+ clone exceeding 20% of CD8+ cells numbered 8 of 65.

Sequencing used immunoSEQ multiplex PCR; TCRdb keeps in-frame clones, though not all of them. Of thousands of clones in the sample, around 87% were seen once. As for this clone: What it recognizes is unknown.

V dropped 6 bases and J dropped 1 base, with 12 bases sitting between them. The CDR3 extends over 14 amino acids. Germline lookup yields CDR1 MNHNS and CDR2 SASEGT. This clonotype was obtained from a man aged 35 to 55 with rheumatoid arthritis. The sample taken for sequencing was CD8+ T cells sorted from blood. V usage is TRBV6-1 and J usage is TRBJ1-1, with a tentative D call TRBD1 (6 bases). The CDR3 spells CASSSGVGNTEAFF. DNA for the CDR3: TGTGCCAGCAGCTCAGGGGTGGGGAACACTGAAGCTTTCTTT.